A selection of T cell receptor beta chains follows, all from one sample in a study of response to subunit inactivated influenza vaccine. TCRdb used MiXCR to reprocess the RT-PCR reads, holding one entry per CDR3 protein. This sample yields around 750,000 distinct CDR3 sequences, of which over 20% are seen a single time; roughly 10% belongs to the top ten. This specimen was PBMCs from blood, taken 4 to 6 days after vaccination. All receptors come from a man aged 45-65 years who received an inactivated influenza vaccine. Each CDR3 is given with its conserved first and last residue. A D gene is named only where the DNA matches it firmly. Size tells how often a clone was seen (once, few, many) or the class of an expanded clone, and some rows leave it out.

V	size	D	J	DNA	CDR3
TRBV12-3/TRBV12-4	.	.	TRBJ1-6	TGTGCCAGCAGTTTGGCAGGAGGAACTAATTCACCCCTCCACTTT	CASSLAGGTNSPLHF
TRBV20-1	.	TRBD1	TRBJ2-4	TGCAGTGCTAGAGGCACAGGGGGCCTAGCCAAAAACATTCAGTACTTC	CSARGTGGLAKNIQYF
TRBV11-2	.	.	TRBJ2-6	TGTGCCAGCAGCTTAGATACCTTTTACGGGGCTGGGGCCAACGTCCTGACTTTC	CASSLDTFYGAGANVLTF
TRBV20-1	.	TRBD2	TRBJ2-3	TGCAGTGCCTACCCCGCGGGGACTAGCGGGAGCACAGATACGCAGTATTTT	CSAYPAGTSGSTDTQYF
TRBV29-1	many	TRBD1	TRBJ1-2	TGCAGCGTACCCAGACAGGGGGGTAGCTATGGCTACACCTTC	CSVPRQGGSYGYTF
TRBV5-1	.	.	TRBJ2-5	TGCGCCAGCAGATTGGACCGGGACTACCAAGAGACCCAGTACTTC	CASRLDRDYQETQYF
TRBV10-3	few	.	TRBJ1-1	TGTGCCATCAGTCGGGAAAAGGCGACTGAAGCTTTCTTT	CAISREKATEAFF
TRBV12-3/TRBV12-4	few	TRBD1	TRBJ2-3	TGTGCCAGCAGAACACAGGGGATCACAGATACGCAGTATTTT	CASRTQGITDTQYF
TRBV11-1	.	TRBD2	TRBJ2-3	TGTGCCAGCAGCAACCCGCCGGGACTAGCAGTTATCACAGATACGCAGTATTTT	CASSNPPGLAVITDTQYF
TRBV4-3	few	.	TRBJ2-3	TGCGCCAGCAGTCAAGGATCGGTGATTCGCACAGATACGCAGTATTTT	CASSQGSVIRTDTQYF
TRBV20-1	.	.	TRBJ2-7	TGCAGTGCTAGCAGGCTAGCCGCACCGAACTACGAGCAGTACTTC	CSASRLAAPNYEQYF
TRBV5-1	.	TRBD1	TRBJ1-4	TGCGCCAGCAGCACAAACAGGGGCTATAATGAAAAACTGTTTTTT	CASSTNRGYNEKLFF
TRBV24-1	.	TRBD2	TRBJ2-3	TGTGCCACCAGTGATTGGGCTAGCGGGAGCACAGATACGCAGTATTTT	CATSDWASGSTDTQYF
TRBV9	many	.	TRBJ2-1	TGTGCCAGCAGCGACGGACAGCGTCCTGAGAATGAGCAGTTCTTC	CASSDGQRPENEQFF
TRBV5-1	.	TRBD1	TRBJ1-6	TGCGCCACCCGGACAGGCTATAATTCACCCCTCCACTTT	CATRTGYNSPLHF
TRBV4-2	many	.	TRBJ2-7	TGTGCCAGCAGCCAAGAAGGAGGAGGAGACGAGCAGTACTTC	CASSQEGGGDEQYF
TRBV4-1	.	.	TRBJ2-1	TGCGCCAGCAGCCAGTGGGTACAGGGTCTTTCCTACAATGAGCAGTTCTTC	CASSQWVQGLSYNEQFF